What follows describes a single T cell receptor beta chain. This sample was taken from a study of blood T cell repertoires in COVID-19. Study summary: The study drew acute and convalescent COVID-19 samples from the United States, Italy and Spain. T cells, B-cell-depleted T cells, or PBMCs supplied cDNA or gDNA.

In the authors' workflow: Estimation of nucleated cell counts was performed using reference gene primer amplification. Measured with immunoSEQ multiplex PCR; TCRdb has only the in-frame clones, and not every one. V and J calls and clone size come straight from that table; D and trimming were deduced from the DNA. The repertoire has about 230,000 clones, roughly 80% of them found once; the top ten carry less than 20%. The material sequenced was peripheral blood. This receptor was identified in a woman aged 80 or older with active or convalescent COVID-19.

The CDR3 reads CASSEARGIRGEAFF. The CDR3 region has the DNA TGTGCCAGCAGTGAAGCGCGGGGGATCCGGGGTGAAGCTTTCTTT. This rearrangement joins TRBV6-1 to TRBJ1-1; a weak D match, TRBD1 (5 bases). V lost 0 bases and J 7 bases, leaving 15 bases between the germline ends. Germline V gene lookup returns CDR1 MNHNS and CDR2 SASEGT. This CDR3 has 15 amino acids.